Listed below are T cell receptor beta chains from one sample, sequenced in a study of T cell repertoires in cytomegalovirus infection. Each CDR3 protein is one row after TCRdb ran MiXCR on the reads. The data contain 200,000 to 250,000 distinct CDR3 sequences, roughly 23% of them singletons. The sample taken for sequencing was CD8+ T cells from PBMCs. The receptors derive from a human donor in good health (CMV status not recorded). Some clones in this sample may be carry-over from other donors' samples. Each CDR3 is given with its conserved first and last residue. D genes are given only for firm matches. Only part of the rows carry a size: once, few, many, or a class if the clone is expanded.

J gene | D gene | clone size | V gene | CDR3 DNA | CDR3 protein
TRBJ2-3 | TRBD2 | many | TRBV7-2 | TGTGCCAGCAGCTTAGCGAGACTAGCGGGGGGGCCTACAGATACGCAGTATTTT | CASSLARLAGGPTDTQYF
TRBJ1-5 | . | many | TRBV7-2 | TGTGCCAGCAGCTTGGAGGGGAGTAGGCCCCAGCATTTT | CASSLEGSRPQHF
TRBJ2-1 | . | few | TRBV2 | TGTGCCAGCAGTGGGGGTATATATGAGCAGTTCTTC | CASSGGIYEQFF
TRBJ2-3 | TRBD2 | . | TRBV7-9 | TGTGCCAGCGCCGAGGCGGGGGGCGTTCCAGATACGCAGTATTTT | CASAEAGGVPDTQYF
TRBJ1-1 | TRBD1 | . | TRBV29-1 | TGCAGCGTTGTTTACAGGGGTGGAGGCATGAACACTGAAGCTTTCTTT | CSVVYRGGGMNTEAFF
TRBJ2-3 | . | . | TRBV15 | TGTGCCACCAGCAGAGAGTCTGGAGATACGCAGTATTTT | CATSRESGDTQYF
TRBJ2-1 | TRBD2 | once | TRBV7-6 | TGTGCCAGCAGCTGGACTAGCGGCGATGAGCAGTTCTTC | CASSWTSGDEQFF
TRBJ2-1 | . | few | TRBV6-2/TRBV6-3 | TGTGCCAGCAGTTACCTGCATGAGCAGTTCTTC | CASSYLHEQFF
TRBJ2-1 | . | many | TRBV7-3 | TGTGCCAGCAGCCCTACAGGGATTTCCCATTACAATGAGCAGTTCTTC | CASSPTGISHYNEQFF
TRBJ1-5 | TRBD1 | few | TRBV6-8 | TGTGCCAGCAGTCCCGGGACAGGGGGCCGTCAGCCCCAGCATTTT | CASSPGTGGRQPQHF
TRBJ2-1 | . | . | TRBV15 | TGTGCCACCACCGGAAGGGCGTCGAGCTCCTACAATGAGCAGTTCTTC | CATTGRASSSYNEQFF
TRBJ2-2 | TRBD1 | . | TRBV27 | TGTGCCAGCAGTTTCTACACAGGGGACACCGGGGAGCTGTTTTTT | CASSFYTGDTGELFF
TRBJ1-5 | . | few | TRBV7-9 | TGTGCCAGCAGCCCCCTGGACCTTAATCAGCCCCAGCATTTT | CASSPLDLNQPQHF
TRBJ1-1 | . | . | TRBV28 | TGTGCCAGCAGTTTTGAAACGTACACTGAAGCTTTCTTT | CASSFETYTEAFF
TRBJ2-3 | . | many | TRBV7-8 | TGTGCCAGCAGCTTAGTCCCGGCAAACCCGGCAGATACGCAGTATTTT | CASSLVPANPADTQYF
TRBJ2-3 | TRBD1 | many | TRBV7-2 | TGTGCCAGCAGCTTAGTGGGACAGGGTCTAGTAGATACGCAGTATTTT | CASSLVGQGLVDTQYF
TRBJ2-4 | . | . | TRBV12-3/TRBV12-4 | TGTGCCAGCAGTTCCCTGGCGGACAGAAACATTCAGTACTTC | CASSSLADRNIQYF
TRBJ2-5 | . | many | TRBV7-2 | TGTGCCAGCAGCTTAGACCTGGGGGCGCAGGAGACCCAGTACTTC | CASSLDLGAQETQYF
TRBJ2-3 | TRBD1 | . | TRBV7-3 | TGTGCCAGCAGCTTAGAGGGACAGGGCACAGATACGCAGTATTTT | CASSLEGQGTDTQYF
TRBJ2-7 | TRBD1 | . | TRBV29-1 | TGCAGCGCGACCGGGACAGTCTACGAGCAGTACTTC | CSATGTVYEQYF
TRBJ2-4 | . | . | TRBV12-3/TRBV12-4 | TGTGCCAGCAGCCCGGGGCTAGCCAAAAACATTCAGTACTTC | CASSPGLAKNIQYF
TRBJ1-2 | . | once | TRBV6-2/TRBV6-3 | TGTGCCAGCAGTTCCGACAGTAATGGCTACACCTTC | CASSSDSNGYTF
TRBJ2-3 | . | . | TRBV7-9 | TGTGCCAGCAGCCCACCGACGGGAAACAACCTAGATACGCAGTATTTT | CASSPPTGNNLDTQYF
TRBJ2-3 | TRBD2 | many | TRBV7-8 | TGTGCCAGCAGTCTACTAGCGGGGGGGAAAACAGATACGCAGTATTTT | CASSLLAGGKTDTQYF
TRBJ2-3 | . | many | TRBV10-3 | TGTGCCATCAGTGAGTCCCCCAGGCCCCCAGATACGCAGTATTTT | CAISESPRPPDTQYF
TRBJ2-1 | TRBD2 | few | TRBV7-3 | TGTGCCAGCAGCCTGTGGACTAGCGGGGGGGCCCAAGATGAGCAGTTCTTC | CASSLWTSGGAQDEQFF
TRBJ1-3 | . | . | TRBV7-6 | TGTGCCAGCAGCTCTTGGGGCCGAGACACACCAAACACATCTGGAAACACCGTATATTTT | CASSSWGRDTPNTSGNTVYF
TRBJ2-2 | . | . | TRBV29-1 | TGCAGCGTTGTAAGGCGGACCGGGGAGCTGTTTTTT | CSVVRRTGELFF
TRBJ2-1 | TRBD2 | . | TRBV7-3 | TGTGCCAGCAGCGGGCTAGCGGGCGAGCAGTTCTTC | CASSGLAGEQFF
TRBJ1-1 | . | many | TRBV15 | TGTGCCACCAGCAGAAAACAGGGTGGAGGAACTGAAGCTTTCTTT | CATSRKQGGGTEAFF
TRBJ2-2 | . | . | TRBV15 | TGTGCCACCAGCAGACACCCCTCGGGGCAAAGCGGGGAGCTGTTTTTT | CATSRHPSGQSGELFF
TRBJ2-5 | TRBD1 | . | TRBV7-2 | TGTGCCAGCAGCATAGCCCTGACAGGGATTCAGGGGAAGACCCAGTACTTC | CASSIALTGIQGKTQYF
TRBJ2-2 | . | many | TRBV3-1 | TGTGCCAGCAGCCAATTAGTGACCGGGGAGCTGTTTTTT | CASSQLVTGELFF
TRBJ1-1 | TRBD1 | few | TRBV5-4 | TGTGCCAGCAGCCCCTTGGGACAGGCGCTGAACACTGAAGCTTTCTTT | CASSPLGQALNTEAFF
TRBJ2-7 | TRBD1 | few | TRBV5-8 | TGTGCCAGCAGCACCGGGACAGGTTTCTACGAGCAGTACTTC | CASSTGTGFYEQYF
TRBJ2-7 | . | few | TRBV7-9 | TGTGCCAGCACCCTTCTTCTAGGGTACGAGCAGTACTTC | CASTLLLGYEQYF
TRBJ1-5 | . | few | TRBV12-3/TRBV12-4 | TGTGCCAACGGGGATAGCAATCAGCCCCAGCATTTT | CANGDSNQPQHF
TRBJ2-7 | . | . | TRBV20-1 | TGCAGTGTCCTCGCGGGGACCTCCACTGACTGGTACGAGCAGTACTTC | CSVLAGTSTDWYEQYF
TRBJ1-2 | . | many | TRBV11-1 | TGTGCCAGCAGCGTGGGACCGTTCCTAGTCTATGGCTACACCTTC | CASSVGPFLVYGYTF
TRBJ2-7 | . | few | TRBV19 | TGTGCCAGTAGTGAGGTTTTGGGGACCTACGAGCAGTACTTC | CASSEVLGTYEQYF
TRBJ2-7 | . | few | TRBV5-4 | TGTGCCAGCAGCTTGGATACAGGGTTCTACGAGCAGTACTTC | CASSLDTGFYEQYF
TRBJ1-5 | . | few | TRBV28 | TGTGCCAGCAGTTTACGTTTTCGGGGCGAGAATAGCAATCAGCCCCAGCATTTT | CASSLRFRGENSNQPQHF
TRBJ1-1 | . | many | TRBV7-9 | TGTGCCAGCAGTAACTGGGGGGCGTGGAACACTGAAGCTTTCTTT | CASSNWGAWNTEAFF
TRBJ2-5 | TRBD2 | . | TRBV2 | TGTGCCAGCAGTGCCCTGGAGAGCGGGGGCGGTCTGGAGACCCAGTACTTC | CASSALESGGGLETQYF
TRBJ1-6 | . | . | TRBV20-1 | TGCAGTGCAGAGGCTGGGCTGCAATCACCCCTCCACTTT | CSAEAGLQSPLHF
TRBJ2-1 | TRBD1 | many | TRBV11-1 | TGTGCCAGCAGCTTATTGACAGGGGGCTACAATGAGCAGTTCTTC | CASSLLTGGYNEQFF
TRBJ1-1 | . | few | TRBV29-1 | TGCAGCGCCGACAGGAACACTGAAGCTTTCTTT | CSADRNTEAFF
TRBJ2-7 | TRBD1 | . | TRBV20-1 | TGCAGTGCTAGGGACAGGGGGCCTTCGGACGAGCAGTACTTC | CSARDRGPSDEQYF
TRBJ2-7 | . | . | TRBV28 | TGTGCCAGCAGTCTCCCTCTTGGGGGCAGGGGGCAGTACTTC | CASSLPLGGRGQYF
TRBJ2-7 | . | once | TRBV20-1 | TGCAGTGCCGCTTGGACAGTCTACGAGCAGTACTTC | CSAAWTVYEQYF
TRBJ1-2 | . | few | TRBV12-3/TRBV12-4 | TGTGCCAGCAGTATATACACGGATGGCTACACCTTC | CASSIYTDGYTF
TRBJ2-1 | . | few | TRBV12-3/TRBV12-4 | TGTGCCAGCAGTGCTTATCAGGGAGTTGAGCAGTTCTTC | CASSAYQGVEQFF
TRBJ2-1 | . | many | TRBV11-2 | TGTGCCAGCAGCTTAGTGGGAAACAATGAGCAGTTCTTC | CASSLVGNNEQFF
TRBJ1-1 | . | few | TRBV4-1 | TGCGCCAGCAGCCAAGATGAGTTCACTGAAGCTTTCTTT | CASSQDEFTEAFF
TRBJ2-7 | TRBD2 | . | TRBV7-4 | TGTGCCAGCAGCTTAGCGTCGGGGGGACTGTACTTC | CASSLASGGLYF
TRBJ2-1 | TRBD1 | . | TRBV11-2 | TGTGCCAGCAGCTTTCTCGGACAGGGCAATGAGCAGTTCTTC | CASSFLGQGNEQFF
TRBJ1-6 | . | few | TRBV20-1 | TGCAGTGCTAGAGGGGTTGCGGCTTGGGATTCACCCCTCCACTTT | CSARGVAAWDSPLHF
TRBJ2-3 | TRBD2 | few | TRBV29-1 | TGCAGCGTTGAAGGAACTAGCGATTACACAGATACGCAGTATTTT | CSVEGTSDYTDTQYF